Below are 21 T cell receptor beta chains sequenced from a single sample in a study of T cells in Graves' hyperthyroidism and ophthalmopathy. Researchers amplified the TCR beta CDR3 regions from RNA transcripts. First-round RT-PCR targeting the TCR CDR3 was performed with the HTBI primer set. TCRdb re-called the multiplex PCR reads with MiXCR, one entry per CDR3 protein. Of around 390,000 distinct CDR3 sequences listed, 14% are singletons. The sample comprised blood. These receptors came from a woman in her twenties or thirties with Graves' ophthalmopathy.

This clonotype has just a few counts. The J gene is TRBJ2-7, the V gene TRBV19; no definite D call. Germline V gene lookup returns CDR1 LNHDA and CDR2 SQIVND (reference sequence). Deletions cut 0 bases from V and 3 bases from J, with 15 bases between. The CDR3 contains 16 residues. Here the CDR3 reads CASSIDLTTKGYEQYF. The CDR3 bases are TGTGCCAGTAGTATAGATCTAACCACGAAAGGCTACGAGCAGTACTTC.

This clonotype appeared many times. The chain recombines TRBV7-8 with TRBJ1-2, with D possibly being TRBD1 (6 bases). Germline loops: CDR1 SGHVS, CDR2 FQNEAQ. The CDR3 runs 14 residues. Trimming shortened V by 2 bases and J by 6 bases, and 13 bases separated the two germline ends. The CDR3 DNA sequence: TGTGCCAGCAGCTTACAGCAGGGGTACGATGGCTACACCTTC. Encoded protein: CASSLQQGYDGYTF.

This clonotype was observed a few times. The CDR3 DNA is TGTGCCAGCAGTCCAGGGGGGGGGGGGGGCATTAGCACAGATACGCAGTATTTT. It yields the protein CASSPGGGGGISTDTQYF. V usage is TRBV27 and J usage is TRBJ2-3; D might be TRBD1 or TRBD2, each matching 7 bases. Trimming left V 5 bases short and J 0 bases short, with 21 bases between. CDR3 length equals 18 residues. The germline V gene encodes CDR1 MNHEY and CDR2 SMNVEV (reference sequence).

This clonotype was recorded a few times. The chain carries TRBV6-1 and TRBJ2-2; 8 nucleotides line up with TRBD2. Germline assignment: CDR1 MNHNS and CDR2 SASEGT. J was trimmed by 0 bases and V by 6 bases; bases with no gene match: 9. The length of the CDR3 is 17 residues. The CDR3 DNA sequence: TGTGCCAGCAGACAACTAGCGGATGATACGAACACCGGGGAGCTGTTTTTT. Protein sequence: CASRQLADDTNTGELFF.

This clonotype appeared a single time. An end of the junction differs from the germline gene, which may be a read error. V and J are TRBV10-3 and TRBJ2-1; tentatively, D is TRBD1 (6 bases). The CDR3 totals 17 residues. Germline V gene sequence: CDR1 ENHRY, CDR2 SYGVKD. The CDR3: CTISEATGWEHYNEQFF. The CDR3 bases are TGTACCATCAGTGAGGCGACAGGCTGGGAACACTACAATGAGCAGTTCTTC.

This clonotype was counted ten times or more. The CDR3 spells CASRGGPGEKLFF. DNA for the CDR3: TGTGCCAGCAGGGGGGGGCCAGGCGAAAAACTGTTTTTT. J is TRBJ1-4 and V is TRBV12-3 or TRBV12-4, with D possibly being TRBD1 (6 bases). Between the trimmed V and J ends, which lost 6 bases and 8 bases, there was a span of 13 bases. CDR3 length: 13 residues.

The table lists this clonotype with a few counts. This chain connects TRBV27 to TRBJ1-1; 7 bases are a match to TRBD1. The germline V gene has CDR1 MNHEY and CDR2 SMNVEV (reference sequence). The CDR3 is made up of 13 amino acids. Losses at the gene ends were 5 bases for V and 5 bases for J; bases not matched to a gene: 5. The CDR3 nucleotides read TGTGCCAGCAGTGGCAGGGGGAGTACTGAAGCTTTCTTT. Residues: CASSGRGSTEAFF.

Many counts were recorded for this clonotype. This chain joins TRBV7-3 and TRBJ2-1; 14 nucleotides align to TRBD2. This CDR3 contains 17 residues. Trimming at V came to 8 bases and at J to 4 bases, leaving 10 bases not matched to a gene. Germline V gene lookup returns CDR1 SGHTA and CDR2 FQGTGA. The CDR3 coding sequence is TGTGCCAGCCTGGGACTAGCGGGGGCCAACAGGTACAATGAGCAGTTCTTC. Amino acid sequence: CASLGLAGANRYNEQFF.

As regards this clonotype: A much bigger clone sits one base away, suggesting this may be a read error. The V call is TRBV28, the J call TRBJ2-6; D unclear. Germline V gives CDR1 MDHEN, CDR2 SYDVKM. The V gene lost 7 bases and the J gene lost 2 bases, with 12 bases spanning the gap. The CDR3 spans 15 residues. The CDR3 DNA reads TGTGCCAGCACCCGTTGGGCCACTGGGGCCAACGTCCTGACTTTC. This encodes CASTRWATGANVLTF.

This clonotype appeared a few times. V and J are TRBV19 and TRBJ2-6, with D possibly being TRBD1 (6 bases). V was clipped by 5 bases and J by 1 base, with 12 bases between them. Germline values: CDR1 LNHDA, CDR2 SQIVND (reference sequence). CDR3 size: 16 residues. The CDR3 protein is CASSLTGSSGANVLTF. DNA of the CDR3: TGTGCCAGTAGTTTGACAGGTTCGTCTGGGGCCAACGTCCTGACTTTC.

This clonotype has at least ten counts. The chain has TRBV13 and TRBJ2-3; 13 bases line up with TRBD2. With 7 bases clipped from V and 8 bases from J, the junction kept 9 bases outside the gene matches. CDR3 length: 15 amino acids. The germline V gene has CDR1 PRHDT and CDR2 FYEKMQ (reference sequence). Here the CDR3 reads CASKSGLAGRPTQYF. The DNA of the CDR3 is TGTGCCAGCAAATCGGGACTAGCGGGGCGGCCTACGCAGTATTTT.

This clonotype was seen many times. The chain is built from TRBV7-9 and TRBJ2-5; D remains ambiguous. Germline V lookup: CDR1 SEHNR, CDR2 FQNEAQ (reference sequence). The V gene lost 3 bases and the J gene lost 3 bases, with 17 bases spanning the gap. The CDR3 is made up of 16 amino acids. The CDR3 spells CASSLGWAAREETQYF. CDR3 nucleotide sequence: TGTGCCAGCAGCTTGGGATGGGCAGCGAGAGAAGAGACCCAGTACTTC.

J is TRBJ2-3 and V is TRBV10-2; 12 bases align to TRBD2. The CDR3 covers 16 residues. V lost 6 bases to trimming and J lost 6 bases; unmatched junction nucleotides: 10. Germline loops: CDR1 WSHSY, CDR2 SAAADI. The CDR3 region is CASRYLAGGPEDTQYF. CDR3 sequence (DNA): TGCGCCAGCAGATACCTAGCGGGGGGGCCTGAGGATACGCAGTATTTT.

Worth noting for this clonotype: This clone may be a read error of a much larger clone one base away. The chain's CDR3 is CNVEDDREGRYPYEQYF. CDR3 bases: TGCAACGTTGAAGATGACCGCGAAGGCAGGTACCCTTACGAGCAGTACTTC. The rearrangement links TRBV29-1 to TRBJ2-7; the D is unclear. In germline, CDR1 is SQVTM, CDR2 ANQGSEA. This CDR3 spans 17 amino acids.

V gene TRBV28 combines with J gene TRBJ1-1, with a tentative D call TRBD1 (6 bases). The CDR3 sequence is 16 residues long. V lost 3 bases and J lost 1, with 15 bases in between. Germline V gives CDR1 MDHEN, CDR2 SYDVKM. CDR3 loop: CASSFSGRGSNTEAFF. In DNA, the CDR3 is TGTGCCAGCAGTTTCTCGGGTAGGGGGTCGAACACTGAAGCTTTCTTT.

Many counts were recorded for this clonotype. The chain employs TRBV6-1 and TRBJ1-1, with TRBD1 matching 7 bases. Germline V gives CDR1 MNHNS, CDR2 SASEGT. Germline trimming cut 1 base from V and 6 bases from J; bases unmatched to any gene: 11. The CDR3 is 16 amino acids. The CDR3 protein is CASSEDWRQGYAEAFF. As DNA, the CDR3 is TGTGCCAGCAGTGAAGATTGGCGACAGGGTTACGCTGAAGCTTTCTTT.

The chain combines TRBV27 with TRBJ2-5; 7 nucleotides match TRBD2. Germline V gene data show CDR1 as MNHEY and CDR2 as SMNVEV (reference sequence). The V segment lost 4 bases and the J segment 0 bases; nucleotides outside the gene matches: 5. This CDR3 has 15 residues. The CDR3 DNA reads as TGTGCCAGCAGTTATTGGGAGGGAAACCAAGAGACCCAGTACTTC. Translated, it gives CASSYWEGNQETQYF.

The chain links TRBV20-1 to TRBJ1-4; D remains ambiguous. The CDR3 has 15 residues. Germline loops: CDR1 DFQATT, CDR2 SNEGSKA (reference sequence). Between the trimmed V and J ends, which lost 5 bases and 5 bases, there was a span of 18 bases. CDR3 sequence (DNA): TGCAGTGCTGACTACCCCGGGATAGGGAATGAAAAACTGTTTTTT. Translation gives CSADYPGIGNEKLFF.

As to this clonotype: At one boundary the junction diverges from the germline segment, which might be a read error. The V and J genes are TRBV5-5 and TRBJ2-1, with 7 bases lining up with TRBD1. CDR1 and CDR2 from the germline V gene are SGHKS and YYEKEE (reference sequence). CDR3 length: 15 amino acids. CDR3 protein: CAGSSQGKSGNEQFF. For the CDR3, the DNA is TGTGCCGGCAGCTCACAGGGGAAAAGCGGTAATGAGCAGTTCTTC.

This clonotype appeared many times. The chain carries TRBV5-1 and TRBJ2-5; TRBD2 matches at 9 bases. In germline, CDR1 is SGHRS, CDR2 YFSETQ. The CDR3 spans 17 residues. V lost 4 bases to trimming and J lost 1 base; unmatched junction nucleotides: 11. The CDR3 loop is CASSVNLAGSLQETQYF. The CDR3 nucleotides are TGCGCCAGCAGCGTAAACCTAGCGGGGTCACTCCAAGAGACCCAGTACTTC.

This clonotype was found many times. This chain joins TRBV4-1 and TRBJ1-1; possible D gene TRBD1, 5 bases. V lost 0 bases, J lost 5 bases, and 10 bases lay in between. Per germline, CDR1 MGHRA and CDR2 YSYEKL. There are 14 residues in the CDR3. The CDR3 sequence is CASSQEGLRTEAFF. The CDR3 DNA is TGCGCCAGCAGCCAAGAGGGGCTTCGGACTGAAGCTTTCTTT.